These 7 T cell receptor beta chains were all obtained from the same sample, sequenced in a study of blood T cells in healthy people across ages. A second PCR of about 6 to 12 cycles used a sample-barcoded 5' primer and a J-beta primer mix. TCRdb redid the calling of the 5' RACE reads with MiXCR, one entry per CDR3 protein. Of about 1.1 million distinct CDR3 sequences listed, 35% to 40% are singletons. The specimen was blood. These TCRs come from a young man in good health.

A few counts support this clonotype. This chain uses TRBV6-5 with TRBJ1-2, with TRBD1 matching 7 bases. V lost 2 bases to trimming and J lost 2 bases; unmatched junction nucleotides: 11. Germline loops: CDR1 MNHEY, CDR2 SVGAGI. This CDR3 is built from 17 residues. CDR3 nucleotides: TGTGCCAGCAGTTACGCAACCCACAGGGGTACAAACTATGGCTACACCTTC. Its translation: CASSYATHRGTNYGYTF.

This clonotype has more than one count but fewer than ten. The CDR3 bases are TGTGCCAGCAGCGCGAAGGACAAGAACACTGAAGCTTTCTTT. This gives the protein CASSAKDKNTEAFF. The V and J genes are TRBV9 and TRBJ1-1, with D possibly matching TRBD1 (5 bases). Looked up from germline, CDR1 is SGDLS and CDR2 is YYNGEE. The CDR3 covers 14 residues. The germline V and J ends were trimmed by 3 bases and 1 base, with 10 bases remaining between them.

At least ten counts were recorded for this clonotype. The chain employs TRBV20-1 and TRBJ2-3; D call uncertain. This CDR3 has 15 amino acids. The germline V gene encodes CDR1 DFQATT and CDR2 SNEGSKA (reference sequence). V was pared by 4 bases and J by 6 bases, with 20 bases between. The CDR3 sequence is CSAKIQSGDPDTQYF. The CDR3 DNA sequence: TGCAGTGCTAAAATTCAGAGTGGGGATCCGGATACGCAGTATTTT.

The rearrangement uses TRBV4-3 and TRBJ2-1, with a tentative D call TRBD2 (5 bases). Germline V gene lookup returns CDR1 LGHNA and CDR2 YSLEER. This CDR3 has 16 amino acids. V was trimmed by 0 bases and J by 3 bases, leaving 12 bases between them. CDR3 bases: TGCGCCAGCAGCCAAGATAGTCGGGGTAGCTACAATGAGCAGTTCTTC. It encodes CASSQDSRGSYNEQFF.

The chain is built from TRBV20-1 and TRBJ2-2; D is ambiguous. The CDR3 length is 13 residues. The V gene's germline CDR1 is DFQATT and CDR2 SNEGSKA (reference sequence). V gave up 6 bases and J gave up 1 base, with 9 bases separating them. CDR3 sequence: CSANGRNTGELFF. In DNA form, the CDR3 reads TGCAGTGCAAACGGGCGGAACACCGGGGAGCTGTTTTTT.

This chain uses TRBV20-1 with TRBJ1-1; D possibly corresponds to TRBD1 (6 bases). CDR1 is DFQATT and CDR2 is SNEGSKA in the germline V gene (reference sequence). This CDR3 has 15 amino acids. V was cut by 3 bases and J by 6 bases, with 20 bases left in between. The CDR3 spells CSASRGGGESAEAFF. The CDR3 bases are TGCAGTGCTAGTAGGGGCGGGGGCGAATCGGCTGAAGCTTTCTTT.

The chain recombines TRBV7-8 with TRBJ1-2; 7 bases are shared with TRBD1. The length of the CDR3 is 16 residues. In germline, CDR1 is SGHVS, CDR2 FQNEAQ. V shed 4 bases, J shed 2 bases, and the junction held 10 bases outside the gene matches. CDR3 bases: TGTGCCAGCAGCTCTATAATCCGGGACAGCAACTATGGCTACACCTTC. Protein sequence: CASSSIIRDSNYGYTF.